The 31 T cell receptor beta chains below were found in one sample sequenced in a study of cytomegalovirus exposure and HLA in healthy donors. The study ran its PCR with 60 Vbeta and 13 Jbeta primers. The protocol was immunoSEQ multiplex PCR, while the TCRdb copy is restricted to in-frame clones and leaves out a portion. The profile shows under 170,000 clones, 79% of them singletons. Sequenced: PBMCs. The receptor set was obtained from a man aged 50-59 years in good health and CMV-seropositive.

The J gene is TRBJ1-1, the V gene TRBV5-1; maybe TRBD1 (5 bases). The CDR3 spans 13 residues. Germline CDR1 reads SGHRS; CDR2 reads YFSETQ. Trimming shortened V by 0 bases and J by 7 bases, and 10 bases separated the two germline ends. CDR3 protein: CASSLDPRVEAFF. Here the CDR3 DNA reads TGCGCCAGCAGCTTGGATCCCAGGGTTGAAGCTTTCTTT.

This sequence joins TRBV28 and TRBJ2-1, with a weak D call TRBD2 (6 bases). Between the trimmed V and J ends, which lost 1 base and 6 bases, there was a span of 10 bases. The CDR3 runs 14 residues. The V gene's germline CDR1 is MDHEN and CDR2 SYDVKM. In DNA form, the CDR3 reads TGTGCCAGCAGTTTATTGGCGGGAACCAATGAGCAGTTCTTC. Translated, it gives CASSLLAGTNEQFF.

The chain joins TRBV2 to TRBJ2-5, with 9 bases identical to TRBD1. The J segment lost 1 base and the V segment lost 4 bases, leaving 4 bases of the junction unmatched. This CDR3 contains 15 residues. Germline CDR1 is SNHLY and CDR2 is FYNNEI. CDR3 sequence: CASSGMGQGQETQYF. The CDR3 nucleotides read TGTGCCAGCAGTGGAATGGGACAGGGCCAAGAGACCCAGTACTTC. Full variable domain (rest looked up from reference TRBV2 and TRBJ2-5): EPEVTQTPSHQVTQMGQEVILRCVPISNHLYFYWYRQILGQKVEFLVSFYNNEISEKSEIFDDQFSVERPDGSNFTLKIRSTKLEDSAMYFCASSGMGQGQETQYFGPGTRLLVL.

V usage is TRBV4-1 and J usage is TRBJ2-3; 8 nucleotides match TRBD1. Germline values: CDR1 MGHRA, CDR2 YSYEKL. The V gene end was trimmed by 0 bases and the J gene end by 2 bases; junction bases not matched to a gene: 10. This CDR3 spans 18 amino acids. In DNA, the CDR3 is TGCGCCAGCAGCCAAGATGGGATGGCAGGGGGCTACACAGATACGCAGTATTTT. It yields the protein CASSQDGMAGGYTDTQYF.

The V call is TRBV14, the J call TRBJ2-7; D might be TRBD1 (5 bases). Trimming pared 1 base from V and 2 bases from J, leaving 21 bases between. Germline V gives CDR1 SGHDN, CDR2 FVKESK. The CDR3 contains 18 residues. CDR3 in DNA: TGTGCCAGCAGCCAAGGGGGCCTAGTCCCGCTCCTAACCTACGAGCAGTACTTC. Translating it yields CASSQGGLVPLLTYEQYF.

The chain combines TRBV10-3 with TRBJ2-5; 7 nucleotides align to TRBD2. CDR3 length: 12 amino acids. Germline V gene lookup returns CDR1 ENHRY and CDR2 SYGVKD. After removal of 11 bases from V and 4 bases from J, the junction contained 7 bases not matched to a gene. As DNA, the CDR3 is TGTGCCGGCGGCGGGAGCCCAGAGACCCAGTACTTC. Its translation is CAGGGSPETQYF.

This chain links TRBV5-1 with TRBJ2-4, with 12 bases fitting TRBD2. The CDR3 has 17 residues. The trim removed 1 base at V and 8 bases at J, leaving 10 bases unmatched. The germline V gene has CDR1 SGHRS and CDR2 YFSETQ. CDR3 region: CASSLSPLAGGGDIQYF. CDR3 coding DNA: TGCGCCAGCAGCTTGTCCCCTCTAGCGGGAGGGGGGGACATTCAGTACTTC.

There are a few counts of this clone. V is TRBV9 and J is TRBJ1-4, with D possibly being TRBD1 (5 bases). Per germline, CDR1 SGDLS and CDR2 YYNGEE. The CDR3 is 18 residues long. Deletions cut 4 bases from V and 8 bases from J, with 27 bases between. In DNA form, the CDR3 reads TGTGCCAGCAGCTTGAGTCCCCCCAGGGAGGGCCGACGGGAAAAACTGTTTTTT. Translated, it gives CASSLSPPREGRREKLFF.

V and J are TRBV4-1 and TRBJ2-3; D is perhaps TRBD2 (5 bases). Per germline, CDR1 MGHRA and CDR2 YSYEKL. The CDR3 totals 18 residues. V lost 4 bases and J 4 bases, leaving 24 bases between the germline ends. The chain's CDR3 is CASSPRASIGSRADTQYF. The CDR3 nucleotides are TGCGCCAGCAGCCCGAGAGCGTCCATTGGGAGTAGAGCAGATACGCAGTATTTT.

V gene TRBV9 combines with J gene TRBJ1-3, with TRBD1 as a possible D gene (6 bases). From germline, CDR1 is SGDLS and CDR2 YYNGEE. The CDR3 extends over 13 amino acids. V gave up 4 bases and J gave up 8 bases, with 13 bases separating them. CDR3 in DNA: TGTGCCAGCAGCACAGGGATTCGGGACACCATATATTTT. This gives the protein CASSTGIRDTIYF. Using reference TRBV9 and TRBJ1-3 for the parts outside the CDR3, the full variable domain is DSGVTQTPKHLITATGQRVTLRCSPRSGDLSVYWYQQSLDQGLQFLIQYYNGEERAKGNILERFSAQQFPDLHSELNLSSLELGDSALYFCASSTGIRDTIYFGEGSWLTVV.

This clone was detected a few times. The rearrangement joins TRBV27 to TRBJ1-5, with a weak D call TRBD1 (6 bases). Trimming removed 8 bases from V and 2 bases from J, with 16 bases in between. Germline V gene lookup returns CDR1 MNHEY and CDR2 SMNVEV (reference sequence). The CDR3 runs to 15 residues. The CDR3 nucleotides read TGTGCCAGCGGACAGCTCCCCGGGGGCAATCAGCCCCAGCATTTT. It translates to CASGQLPGGNQPQHF.

This chain uses TRBV6-1 with TRBJ2-1; the D gene is possibly TRBD2 (7 bases). Trimming removed 4 bases at V and 2 bases at J, with 12 bases between. The V gene's germline CDR1 is MNHNS and CDR2 SASEGT. CDR3 length: 15 residues. CDR3 amino acids: CASSGGGGPYNEQFF. The CDR3 DNA reads as TGTGCCAGCAGTGGGGGGGGCGGGCCCTACAATGAGCAGTTCTTC.

This chain joins TRBV4-1 and TRBJ1-1, with TRBD1 as a possible D gene (6 bases). The CDR3 runs 14 residues. With 0 bases removed from V and 5 bases from J, the gap between germline ends came to 10 bases. Per the germline V gene, CDR1 is MGHRA and CDR2 is YSYEKL. Here the CDR3 DNA reads TGCGCCAGCAGCCAAGAACAGGGTACGACTGAAGCTTTCTTT. Residues: CASSQEQGTTEAFF.

The chain recombines TRBV2 with TRBJ2-5; TRBD1 might be the D (6 bases). Trimming took 6 bases from V and 5 from J, leaving 10 bases between them. The CDR3 length is 12 residues. The germline gives CDR1 SNHLY, CDR2 FYNNEI. The CDR3 region is CASSGTRETQYF. CDR3 in DNA: TGTGCCAGCAGCGGGACACGGGAGACCCAGTACTTC.

The chain recombines TRBV18 with TRBJ1-4; 7 bases map to TRBD1. V was clipped by 0 bases and J by 8 bases; unmatched bases: 6. CDR3 length: 15 amino acids. Germline values: CDR1 KGHSH, CDR2 LQKENI. CDR3 nucleotides: TGTGCCAGCTCACCACCGACAGGGATTGAGGAAAAACTGTTTTTT. This codes for CASSPPTGIEEKLFF.

This rearrangement joins TRBV5-1 to TRBJ2-1; TRBD1 agrees at 7 bases. Germline-derived CDR1 and CDR2 are SGHRS and YFSETQ. Trimming took 4 bases from V and 6 from J; bases not matched to a gene: 4. The CDR3 is 13 amino acids. The CDR3: CASSPEGANEQFF. The CDR3 nucleotides are TGCGCCAGCAGCCCCGAGGGGGCCAATGAGCAGTTCTTC.

This chain connects TRBV7-2 to TRBJ2-1; D is perhaps TRBD2 (5 bases). Germline V gene sequence: CDR1 SGHTA, CDR2 FQGNSA. The germline V and J ends were trimmed by 5 bases and 3 bases, with 11 bases remaining between them. CDR3 size: 14 residues. CDR3 sequence (DNA): TGTGCCAGCAGCGCCCAAGCGGTCTACAATGAGCAGTTCTTC. Its translation: CASSAQAVYNEQFF.

The chain recombines TRBV28 with TRBJ1-5, with D possibly TRBD1 on 5 matching bases. The CDR3 loop spans 14 amino acids. The germline V and J ends were trimmed by 7 bases and 3 bases, with 13 bases remaining between them. The germline gives CDR1 MDHEN, CDR2 SYDVKM. CDR3 sequence: CASTDTGHNQPQHF. CDR3 sequence (DNA): TGTGCCAGCACCGACACAGGACACAATCAGCCCCAGCATTTT.

The chain carries TRBV4-1 and TRBJ2-3; 7 bases match TRBD2. With 1 base clipped from V and 2 bases from J, the junction kept 12 bases outside the gene matches. The CDR3 is made up of 18 amino acids. Germline CDR1 reads MGHRA; CDR2 reads YSYEKL. CDR3 sequence (DNA): TGCGCCAGCAGCCAAGTGGTTGTCCGGCGGGAGCCCACAGATACGCAGTATTTT. Translating it yields CASSQVVVRREPTDTQYF.

This sequence joins TRBV10-3 and TRBJ2-5, with TRBD2 as a possible D gene (6 bases). The V gene lost 3 bases and the J gene lost 1 base, with 15 bases spanning the gap. Germline CDR1 reads ENHRY; CDR2 reads SYGVKD. The CDR3 is 16 amino acids. CDR3 sequence (DNA): TGTGCCATCAGTGAAGGGCTAGCGAGAGGCCAAGAGACCCAGTACTTC. This sequence encodes CAISEGLARGQETQYF.

The J gene is TRBJ2-1, the V gene TRBV28; D may be TRBD2 (5 bases). The germline V and J ends were trimmed by 4 bases and 2 bases, with 9 bases remaining between them. The CDR3 is 14 residues long. Germline values: CDR1 MDHEN, CDR2 SYDVKM. The CDR3 nucleotides are TGTGCCAGCAGTTCCCCGCGGGCCTACAATGAGCAGTTCTTC. This encodes CASSSPRAYNEQFF.

The chain is built from TRBV11-2 and TRBJ2-5, with 11 positions matching TRBD2. V trimming: 1 base; J trimming: 6 bases; junction bases outside the gene matches: 7. The CDR3 has 16 residues. Per germline, CDR1 SGHAT and CDR2 FQNNGV. This chain's CDR3 is CASSLVTSGMLKTQYF. The CDR3 DNA is TGTGCCAGCAGCTTAGTGACTAGCGGGATGTTAAAGACCCAGTACTTC.

This sequence joins TRBV6-6 and TRBJ2-3; 12 bases are shared with TRBD2. CDR1 and CDR2 (germline): MNHNY, SVGAGI (reference sequence). Trimming took 7 bases from V and 4 from J; bases not matched to a gene: 9. The CDR3 is made up of 16 amino acids. In DNA form, the CDR3 reads TGTGCCAGCACCGGACTAGCGGGGCGGGGGCCAGATACGCAGTATTTT. Protein: CASTGLAGRGPDTQYF.

This chain connects TRBV5-1 to TRBJ1-1; 7 bases are shared with TRBD1. Germline V gene sequence: CDR1 SGHRS, CDR2 YFSETQ. The V and J ends lost 4 bases and 4 bases, in that order; junction bases with no gene match: 10. The CDR3 sequence is 15 residues long. CDR3 region: CASSASTGMGTEAFF. As DNA, the CDR3 is TGCGCCAGCAGCGCCTCGACAGGGATGGGCACTGAAGCTTTCTTT.

This chain links TRBV18 with TRBJ2-3, with TRBD1 identical over 8 bases. Losses at the gene ends were 8 bases for V and 2 bases for J; bases not matched to a gene: 9. Per germline, CDR1 KGHSH and CDR2 LQKENI. There are 15 residues in the CDR3. In DNA form, the CDR3 reads TGTGCCAGCCTTGGACAGGGCGGGCCCACAGATACGCAGTATTTT. It translates to CASLGQGGPTDTQYF.

In this sample, this clone is medium-sized (0.01 to 0.1%). The genes are TRBV5-5 and TRBJ2-5, with a weak D call TRBD2 (6 bases). The germline V gene has CDR1 SGHKS and CDR2 YYEKEE (reference sequence). The CDR3 contains 14 residues. The V end was cut by 0 bases, the J end by 4 bases, with 10 bases between. CDR3 in DNA: TGTGCCAGCAGCTTGGGTGTCGGGGGAGAGACCCAGTACTTC. Translated, it gives CASSLGVGGETQYF.

The CDR3 loop reads CASSTGQTNTGELFF. The DNA for the CDR3 is TGCGCCAGCAGCACAGGACAGACGAACACCGGGGAGCTGTTTTTT. The chain employs TRBV5-1 and TRBJ2-2; perhaps TRBD1 as D (6 bases). V lost 4 bases and J 0 bases, leaving 10 bases between the germline ends. The germline gives CDR1 SGHRS, CDR2 YFSETQ. This CDR3 is built from 15 residues.

This sequence joins TRBV28 and TRBJ1-3; weak D call: TRBD1 (6 bases). Germline CDR1 is MDHEN and CDR2 is SYDVKM. The CDR3 consists of 17 residues. V was pared by 1 base and J by 1 base, with 14 bases between. CDR3 coding DNA: TGTGCCAGCAGTTTATATTGGGGGCCCGCTTCTGGAAACACCATATATTTT. Encoded protein: CASSLYWGPASGNTIYF. The whole variable domain, filled in from reference TRBV28 and TRBJ1-3, reads DVKVTQSSRYLVKRTGEKVFLECVQDMDHENMFWYRQDPGLGLRLIYFSYDVKMKEKGDIPEGYSVSREKKERFSLILESASTNQTSMYLCASSLYWGPASGNTIYFGEGSWLTVV.

The V and J genes are TRBV11-1 and TRBJ1-1; D remains unclear. CDR3 length: 15 amino acids. Germline loops: CDR1 SGHAT, CDR2 FQDESV (reference sequence). V gave up 4 bases and J gave up 4 bases, with 16 bases separating them. This chain's CDR3 is CASSSGFLTGTEAFF. In DNA, the CDR3 is TGTGCCAGCAGCTCGGGGTTTCTCACGGGCACTGAAGCTTTCTTT.

The chain links TRBV29-1 to TRBJ2-1; 8 bases align to TRBD1. This CDR3 is built from 14 residues. The trim removed 6 bases at V and 8 bases at J, leaving 12 bases unmatched. Germline V gene sequence: CDR1 SQVTM, CDR2 ANQGSEA. CDR3 nucleotides: TGCAGCGTCCGACCCGGACAGGGAGGCTATGAGCAGTTCTTC. Its protein is CSVRPGQGGYEQFF.

The chain links TRBV6-1 to TRBJ1-4, with D maybe TRBD1 (5 bases). This CDR3 comprises 14 residues. CDR1 and CDR2 (germline): MNHNS, SASEGT. V was cut by 7 bases and J by 6 bases, with 15 bases left in between. The CDR3 sequence is CASTRDEGDEKLFF. CDR3 bases: TGTGCCAGCACTAGAGACGAAGGGGATGAAAAACTGTTTTTT.